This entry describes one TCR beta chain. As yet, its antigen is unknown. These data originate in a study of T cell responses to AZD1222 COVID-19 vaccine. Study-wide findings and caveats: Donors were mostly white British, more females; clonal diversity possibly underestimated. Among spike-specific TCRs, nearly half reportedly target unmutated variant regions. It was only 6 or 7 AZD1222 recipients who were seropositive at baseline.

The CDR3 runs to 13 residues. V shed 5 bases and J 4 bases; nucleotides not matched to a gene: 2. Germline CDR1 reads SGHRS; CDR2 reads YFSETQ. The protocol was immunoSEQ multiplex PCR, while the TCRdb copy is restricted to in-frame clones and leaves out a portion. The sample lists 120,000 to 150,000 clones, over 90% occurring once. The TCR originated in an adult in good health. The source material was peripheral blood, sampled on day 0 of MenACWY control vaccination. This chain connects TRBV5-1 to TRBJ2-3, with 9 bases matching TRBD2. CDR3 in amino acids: CASSLAGADTQYF. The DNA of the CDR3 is TGCGCCAGCAGTTTAGCGGGAGCAGATACGCAGTATTTT.